The 31 T cell receptor beta chains reported below all come from one sample, sequenced in a study of molecular identifiers for immune sequencing clone quantification. TCRdb re-called the PCR reads with MiXCR, one entry per CDR3 protein. Among 300,000 to 350,000 distinct CDR3 sequences, about a fifth were seen once, and the ten largest hold roughly 0.8%. The sample taken for sequencing was naive CD8+ T cells from blood, with Jurkat cell RNA spiked in. Subset: FACS-sorted CD8+CD4-CCR7+CD45RA+ naive T cells. These receptors all stem from a human donor in good health. Some libraries in this study had Jurkat cell RNA spiked in.

This clonotype was observed at least ten times. This chain links TRBV18 with TRBJ2-5; tentative D call: TRBD1 (6 bases). Trimming left V 3 bases short and J 2 bases short, with 16 bases between. Per germline, CDR1 KGHSH and CDR2 LQKENI. The CDR3 length is 16 residues. The CDR3 sequence: CASSPQGSPYQETQYF. The CDR3 nucleotides are TGTGCCAGCTCACCCCAGGGGTCTCCTTATCAAGAGACCCAGTACTTC.

This clonotype occurred many times. The rearrangement joins TRBV6-6 to TRBJ1-1, with D perhaps matching TRBD1 (5 bases). This CDR3 is built from 12 residues. Germline loops: CDR1 MNHNY, CDR2 SVGAGI (reference sequence). V was pared by 8 bases and J by 7 bases, with 14 bases between. CDR3 sequence reads: CASEGQGDEAFF. In DNA, the CDR3 is TGTGCCAGCGAGGGGCAGGGTGATGAAGCTTTCTTT.

The V call is TRBV11-3, the J call TRBJ2-1; 14 nucleotides line up with TRBD2. The CDR3 is 16 amino acids. Trimming at V came to 5 bases and at J to 4 bases, leaving 4 bases not matched to a gene. Germline loops: CDR1 SGHNT, CDR2 YENEEA. The CDR3 is CASSPRTSGGYNEQFF. CDR3 nucleotides: TGTGCCAGCAGCCCGAGGACTAGCGGGGGGTACAATGAGCAGTTCTTC. Drawing the rest from reference TRBV11-3 and TRBJ2-1, the complete variable domain is EAGVVQSPRYKIIEKKQPVAFWCNPISGHNTLYWYLQNLGQGPELLIRYENEEAVDDSQLPKDRFSAERLKGVDSTLKIQPAELGDSAVYLCASSPRTSGGYNEQFFGPGTRLTVL.

A remark on this clonotype: A clone one base away is much larger, so this may be a read error. This chain joins TRBV6-5 and TRBJ2-3, with a weak D call TRBD1 (5 bases). From germline, CDR1 is MNHEY and CDR2 SVGAGI. This CDR3 is built from 14 residues. The CDR3 reads CASSFRGSTDTQCF. CDR3 nucleotide sequence: TGTGCCAGCAGTTTTAGGGGTAGCACAGATACGCAGTGTTTT.

This clonotype was seen repeatedly, ten times or more. The chain carries TRBV5-8 and TRBJ2-3; D is unclear. V shed 0 bases and J shed 6 bases, with 14 bases lying between them. In germline, CDR1 is SGHTS, CDR2 YDEGEE. The CDR3 runs 15 residues. CDR3 sequence (DNA): TGTGCCAGCAGCTTGGTGGCAGGAGCAATTGATACGCAGTATTTT. The encoded protein is CASSLVAGAIDTQYF.

This clonotype was recorded at least ten times. CDR3 region: CSVDPGQGEDTQYF. CDR3 bases: TGCAGCGTTGACCCGGGACAGGGAGAAGATACGCAGTATTTT. The V and J genes are TRBV29-1 and TRBJ2-3, with TRBD1 identical over 9 bases. Germline V gene lookup returns CDR1 SQVTM and CDR2 ANQGSEA. The CDR3 loop spans 14 amino acids. V dropped 3 bases and J dropped 5; count of bases not matched to a gene: 6.

A note on this clonotype: Given a much more abundant clone one base away, this may be a read error. As DNA, the CDR3 is TGTGCCAGCAGTCCATGGGGCTTGCGGGGTTACGAGCAGTACTTC. Translation: CASSPWGLRGYEQYF. The rearrangement joins TRBV6-6 to TRBJ2-7; the D gene is possibly TRBD2 (6 bases). The germline V and J ends were trimmed by 5 bases and 4 bases, with 18 bases remaining between them. The germline V gene encodes CDR1 MNHNY and CDR2 SVGAGI (reference sequence). CDR3 size: 15 residues.

This chain connects TRBV20-1 to TRBJ2-1, with 12 bases identical to TRBD2. CDR1 is DFQATT and CDR2 is SNEGSKA in the germline V gene (reference sequence). CDR3 length: 15 amino acids. V lost 4 bases and J lost 12; bases outside the gene matches: 13. The CDR3 bases are TGCAGTGCTAAACGAAGACTAGCGGGAGTGGAAGGGCAGTTCTTC. Its protein product is CSAKRRLAGVEGQFF.

This clonotype was seen only a few times. This rearrangement joins TRBV10-3 to TRBJ1-1; D is perhaps TRBD1 (6 bases). CDR1 is ENHRY, CDR2 SYGVKD, per germline. With 3 bases removed from V and 3 bases from J, the gap between germline ends came to 14 bases. This CDR3 contains 15 residues. The CDR3 spells CAISDWAAGDTEAFF. CDR3 DNA: TGTGCCATCAGTGACTGGGCTGCAGGGGACACTGAAGCTTTCTTT.

This clonotype was seen a handful of times. The chain has TRBV13 and TRBJ2-2; a possible D gene is TRBD1 (6 bases). Trimming took 4 bases from V and 4 from J, leaving 10 bases between them. The CDR3 extends over 14 amino acids. Looked up from germline, CDR1 is PRHDT and CDR2 is FYEKMQ (reference sequence). The CDR3: CASSYGRGTGELFF. CDR3 nucleotide sequence: TGTGCCAGCAGCTACGGCAGGGGCACCGGGGAGCTGTTTTTT. Full variable domain (rest looked up from reference TRBV13 and TRBJ2-2): AAGVIQSPRHLIKEKRETATLKCYPIPRHDTVYWYQQGPGQDPQFLISFYEKMQSDKGSIPDRFSAQQFSDYHSELNMSSLELGDSALYFCASSYGRGTGELFFGEGSRLTVL.

This clonotype was seen at least ten times. The rearrangement uses TRBV28 and TRBJ2-7; TRBD2 is a possible D gene (6 bases). Germline lookup yields CDR1 MDHEN and CDR2 SYDVKM. With 2 bases removed from V and 7 bases from J, the gap between germline ends came to 15 bases. The CDR3 is made up of 14 amino acids. Written as DNA, the CDR3 is TGTGCCAGCAGTTTACGCGCGGGGTTCGGTGAGCAGTACTTC. Translation: CASSLRAGFGEQYF.

Turning to this clonotype: One end of the junction fails to match germline, which may point to a read error. The chain carries TRBV20-1 and TRBJ2-3; weak D call: TRBD2 (7 bases). The length of the CDR3 is 14 residues. Germline CDR1 and CDR2: DFQATT and SNEGSKA (reference sequence). CDR3 DNA sequence: TGCAGTGCTTTCGGGGGGCTTTGGACAGATACGCAGTGTTTT. The encoded protein is CSAFGGLWTDTQCF.

The chain combines TRBV3-1 with TRBJ2-3; 7 bases agree with TRBD1. The CDR3 is made up of 17 amino acids. Germline CDR1 is LGHDT and CDR2 is YNNKEL (reference sequence). Losses at the gene ends were 0 bases for V and 0 bases for J; bases not matched to a gene: 6. The CDR3 nucleotides are TGTGCCAGCAGCCAAGAGGCCGGGACAGAGAGCACAGATACGCAGTATTTT. It encodes CASSQEAGTESTDTQYF.

This clonotype was found a few times. A much larger clone differs from this one at a single base, so this may be a read error. The chain couples TRBV4-3 to TRBJ2-7, with D possibly TRBD2 on 5 matching bases. This CDR3 contains 15 residues. The germline CDR1 and CDR2 sequences are LGHNA and YSLEER. CDR3 in DNA: TGCGCCGGCAGCCAAGCCCGAGCACGGGGTGTCGAGCAGTACTTC. Translation gives CAGSQARARGVEQYF.

This clonotype appeared many times. This chain joins TRBV29-1 and TRBJ1-2, with D unclear. Germline V lookup: CDR1 SQVTM, CDR2 ANQGSEA. The CDR3 covers 13 residues. Between the trimmed V and J ends, which lost 3 bases and 6 bases, there was a span of 14 bases. The CDR3 nucleotides are TGCAGCGTTGAGCACGGAGCCGAGGATGGCTACACCTTC. It translates to CSVEHGAEDGYTF. Variable domain in full (rest from reference TRBV29-1 and TRBJ1-2): SAVISQKPSRDICQRGTSLTIQCQVDSQVTMMFWYRQQPGQSLTLIATANQGSEATYESGFVIDKFPISRPNLTFSTLTVSNMSPEDSSIYLCSVEHGAEDGYTFGSGTRLTVV.

The table lists this clonotype with many counts. This chain connects TRBV28 to TRBJ2-3; 14 bases fit TRBD2. V trimming: 4 bases; J trimming: 6 bases; junction bases outside the gene matches: 9. This CDR3 comprises 17 residues. The germline V gene encodes CDR1 MDHEN and CDR2 SYDVKM. CDR3 sequence (DNA): TGTGCCAGCAGTTCCCGGACGGGACTAGCGGGAGCGGATACGCAGTATTTT. Its translation is CASSSRTGLAGADTQYF.

This clonotype was seen many times. V is TRBV4-3 and J is TRBJ1-6; D not resolved. Trimming removed 4 bases from V and 0 bases from J, with 13 bases in between. This CDR3 has 17 residues. The germline V gene encodes CDR1 LGHNA and CDR2 YSLEER. The CDR3 nucleotides are TGCGCCAGCAGCCCCTCGGTTGAGAGCTCCTATAATTCACCCCTCCACTTT. This translates into CASSPSVESSYNSPLHF.

V is TRBV7-9 and J is TRBJ1-1; perhaps TRBD1 as D (5 bases). From germline, CDR1 is SEHNR and CDR2 FQNEAQ (reference sequence). The length of the CDR3 is 13 residues. V was shortened by 5 bases and J by 4 bases, with 11 bases between the two germline ends. CDR3 coding DNA: TGTGCCAGCAGCCCCGGGACGCTCACTGAAGCTTTCTTT. It translates to CASSPGTLTEAFF.

This clonotype has at least ten counts. The rearrangement links TRBV4-3 to TRBJ2-7; D remains ambiguous. Trimming removed 0 bases from V and 1 base from J, with 10 bases in between. The germline CDR1 and CDR2 sequences are LGHNA and YSLEER. This CDR3 is built from 15 residues. This CDR3 is CASSQDRSRSYEQYF. The CDR3 DNA reads as TGCGCCAGCAGCCAAGATCGGTCGCGGTCCTACGAGCAGTACTTC.

Note on this clonotype: This CDR3 fails to terminate in the conserved phenylalanine or tryptophan, so it likely reflects a read error. V usage is TRBV27 and J usage is TRBJ1-5; no definite D call. Trimming removed 5 bases at V and 0 bases at J, with 5 bases between. CDR1 is MNHEY and CDR2 is SMNVEV in the germline V gene (reference sequence). The CDR3 consists of 13 residues. CDR3 in amino acids: CASSTYSNQPQHL. CDR3 DNA: TGTGCCAGCAGTACATATAGCAATCAGCCCCAGCATCTT.

Ten or more counts support this clonotype. Here the CDR3 DNA reads TGCGCCAGCAGCTTGGGTTCCGATACCTACGAGCAGTACTTC. Translation: CASSLGSDTYEQYF. The V call is TRBV5-1, the J call TRBJ2-7; no definite D call. The CDR3 totals 14 residues. Germline V gives CDR1 SGHRS, CDR2 YFSETQ. V gave up 0 bases and J gave up 2 bases, with 9 bases separating them.

In this sample, this clonotype turned up a few times. The chain uses TRBV9 and TRBJ1-1; tentative D call: TRBD1 (5 bases). V was clipped by 0 bases and J by 8 bases, with 17 bases between them. The CDR3 loop spans 15 amino acids. Germline assignment: CDR1 SGDLS and CDR2 YYNGEE. CDR3 DNA: TGTGCCAGCAGCGTAGAAGGGGAGCGCTGGGGGGAAGCTTTCTTT. This translates into CASSVEGERWGEAFF. Full variable domain (rest looked up from reference TRBV9 and TRBJ1-1): DSGVTQTPKHLITATGQRVTLRCSPRSGDLSVYWYQQSLDQGLQFLIQYYNGEERAKGNILERFSAQQFPDLHSELNLSSLELGDSALYFCASSVEGERWGEAFFGQGTRLTVV.

Many counts were recorded for this clonotype. The V gene is TRBV7-9, the J gene TRBJ2-7; 10 bases match TRBD2. The CDR3 length is 12 residues. V shed 4 bases, J shed 7 bases, and the junction held 1 base outside the gene matches. Germline loops: CDR1 SEHNR, CDR2 FQNEAQ (reference sequence). CDR3 sequence (DNA): TGTGCCAGCAGCTCGACTAGCGGGGAGCAGTACTTC. Translated: CASSSTSGEQYF. The full variable domain, its missing parts supplied by reference TRBV7-9 and TRBJ2-7, is DTGVSQNPRHKITKRGQNVTFRCDPISEHNRLYWYRQTLGQGPEFLTYFQNEAQLEKSRLLSDRFSAERPKGSFSTLEIQRTEQGDSAMYLCASSSTSGEQYFGPGTRLTVT.

In this sample, this clonotype turned up once. A much larger clonotype is one base distant, so this may be a read error. No conserved phenylalanine or tryptophan is present at the end of the CDR3, so a read error is the likely explanation. The chain joins TRBV20-1 to TRBJ2-7; 7 bases fit TRBD1. Germline CDR1 reads DFQATT; CDR2 reads SNEGSKA (reference sequence). The CDR3 covers 13 residues. The V segment lost 5 bases and the J segment 2 bases; nucleotides outside the gene matches: 6. CDR3 coding DNA: TGCAGTGCTTTGGACAGGCTTCCCTACGAGCAGTACCTC. This translates into CSALDRLPYEQYL.

This clonotype occurred many times. V and J are TRBV7-9 and TRBJ2-7; no clear D. The CDR3 loop spans 13 amino acids. V lost 5 bases to trimming and J lost 2 bases, with 10 bases between them. Per the germline V gene, CDR1 is SEHNR and CDR2 is FQNEAQ (reference sequence). CDR3 bases: TGTGCCAGCAGCCAGGACGCAACCTACGAGCAGTACTTC. It encodes CASSQDATYEQYF.

This clonotype was recorded at least ten times. V usage is TRBV6-7 and J usage is TRBJ1-5; TRBD1 is a possible D gene (6 bases). TRBV6-7 is known as an ORF, though its function is uncertain. There are 16 residues in the CDR3. V was trimmed by 0 bases and J by 6 bases, leaving 15 bases between them. CDR3 nucleotide sequence: TGTGCCAGCAGTTACTCGATGCCAGGGGCCGGTCAGCCCCAGCATTTT. It specifies CASSYSMPGAGQPQHF.

This clonotype was seen many times. This chain connects TRBV6-2 or TRBV6-3 to TRBJ2-7, with 11 bases lining up with TRBD2. Per germline, CDR1 MNHEY and CDR2 SVGEGT. The V gene end was trimmed by 7 bases and the J gene end by 4 bases; junction bases not matched to a gene: 9. This CDR3 spans 15 amino acids. The CDR3 loop is CASTLLAGGPYEQYF. In DNA, the CDR3 is TGTGCCAGCACCCTCCTAGCGGGGGGACCATACGAGCAGTACTTC.

This clonotype was seen only a few times. V gene TRBV9 combines with J gene TRBJ1-1; D possibly corresponds to TRBD1 (6 bases). Trimming stripped 8 bases from V and 3 bases from J, with 14 bases between. Per germline, CDR1 SGDLS and CDR2 YYNGEE. This CDR3 is 13 amino acids long. In DNA form, the CDR3 reads TGTGCCAGTCAAGGACAGATGGACACTGAAGCTTTCTTT. Its protein product is CASQGQMDTEAFF.

The chain uses TRBV6-1 and TRBJ1-1; D might be TRBD1 (5 bases). The CDR3 has 15 amino acids. CDR1 and CDR2 from the germline V gene are MNHNS and SASEGT. The germline V and J ends were trimmed by 0 bases and 3 bases, with 11 bases remaining between them. CDR3 region: CASSEASGEYTEAFF. The CDR3 DNA reads as TGTGCCAGCAGTGAAGCGTCGGGGGAATACACTGAAGCTTTCTTT.

The rearrangement uses TRBV18 and TRBJ2-5; no reliable D call. CDR1 KGHSH and CDR2 LQKENI come from the germline V gene. Trimming removed 2 bases from V and 1 base from J, with 8 bases in between. This CDR3 contains 14 residues. The CDR3 sequence: CASSPSGSQETQYF. For the CDR3, the DNA is TGTGCCAGCTCACCAAGTGGCAGCCAAGAGACCCAGTACTTC.

The sample holds many counts of this clonotype. V usage is TRBV7-9 and J usage is TRBJ2-2; D remains unclear. CDR1 and CDR2 from the germline V gene are SEHNR and FQNEAQ (reference sequence). The CDR3 spans 16 residues. The V end lost 7 bases, the J end lost 0 bases, and 15 bases lay between the germline ends. The CDR3 DNA reads TGTGCCAGCATCTCCGATGGGCAGACGAACACCGGGGAGCTGTTTTTT. It translates to CASISDGQTNTGELFF.